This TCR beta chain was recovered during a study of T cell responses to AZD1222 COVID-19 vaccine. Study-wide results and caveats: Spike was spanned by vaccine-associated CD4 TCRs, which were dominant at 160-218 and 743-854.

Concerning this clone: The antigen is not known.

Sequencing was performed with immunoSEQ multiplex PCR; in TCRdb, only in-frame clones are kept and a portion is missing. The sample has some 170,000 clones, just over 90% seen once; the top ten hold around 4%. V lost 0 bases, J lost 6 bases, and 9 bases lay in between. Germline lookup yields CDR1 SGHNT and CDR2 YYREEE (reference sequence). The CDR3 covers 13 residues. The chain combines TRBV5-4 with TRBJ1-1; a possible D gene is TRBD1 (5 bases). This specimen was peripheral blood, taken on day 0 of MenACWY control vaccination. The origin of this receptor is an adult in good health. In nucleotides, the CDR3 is TGTGCCAGCAGCTTGGGGGACCCCGCTGAAGCTTTCTTT. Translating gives CASSLGDPAEAFF.